The TCR beta chain under discussion was sequenced for a study of Graves' ophthalmopathy and Graves' hyperthyroidism (dated by TCRdb to 2017 to 2018). For the wider study: Peripheral blood samples were taken at the time of initial diagnosis, before any treatment was given. For independent validation, a separate cohort was made up of 18 hyperthyroidism patients plus 17 patients who later progressed from hyperthyroidism to ophthalmopathy. In total, around 140 blood samples were TCR-sequenced: approximately 42 ophthalmopathy, some 75 hyperthyroidism and roughly 17 hyperthyroidism-to-ophthalmopathy patients. To explore V-J signatures that distinguish ophthalmopathy from hyperthyroidism, a discovery set of about a hundred patients was enrolled, made up of 43 with ophthalmopathy and some 56 with stable hyperthyroidism. Following sampling, methimazole starting at 30 mg daily was administered to hyperthyroidism patients, and high-dose intravenous methylprednisolone was administered to ophthalmopathy patients. The roughly 94 discovery patients were randomly split 7:3 into training and test sets. To tell Graves' ophthalmopathy apart from Graves' hyperthyroidism, and to predict which patients would progress to ophthalmopathy, the study relied on TCR beta repertoire signatures. T-cell repertoires of thyroid tissue and blood were compared in about 6 hyperthyroidism patients.

This clonotype has just a few counts. Its antigen is still unknown. No clone much larger than this one lies a single base away; base qualities are absent. Hyperthyroidism was defined as stable when no progression to ophthalmopathy occurred within 18 months of follow-up. Hyperthyroidism patients were newly diagnosed, with disease duration under 2 months, and aged 18 to 65 years. Patients with other autoimmune diseases, uncontrolled infections, pregnancy or lactation were excluded from the study. Clinical symptoms, serum thyroxine, TRAb, thyroid ultrasound and orbital computed tomography were used for diagnosis. Using Ficoll-Paque density gradient centrifugation, PBMCs were isolated from 9.5 to 10 ml of fresh peripheral blood. Trizol reagent was used to extract the total RNA, and its quality was then checked on an Agilent 2100 Bioanalyzer. The CDR3 goes from the cysteine to the phenylalanine over 12 residues. The DNA shown is the 36-base CDR3, in frame from base 1. V is reduced by 5 bases and J by 5 bases, leaving a spacing of 13 bases between them. Per the germline V gene (reference sequence), DFQATT is the CDR1 and SNEGSKA is the CDR2.

For repertoire sequencing, TCR beta CDR3 regions were amplified from RNA transcripts. The first round of RT-PCR was done with HTBI primers and the Qiagen OneStep RT-PCR kit, and was followed by a second round of multiplex PCR, then size selection and purification. Sequencing of the libraries was carried out on an Illumina HiSeq2000 in paired-end mode with 100 bp reads. Under the source paper's analysis protocol: SOAPnuke was used to process the reads, removing any read that contained adapters or uncalled bases, had a mean Phred below 15, or lacked an exact match to the constant primer or identifier. COPE v1.2.5 was used to merge the high-quality paired reads. Each unique nucleotide sequence was defined as a clonotype, and clonotypes were aligned to IMGT TRB V, D and J references with MiTCR v1.1. Analysis was restricted to V-J combinations with a frequency above 0.0001, which covered over 98% of repertoires. A TCR clonal expansion and chaos score per V-J combination was defined as the ratio of F50 clonal expansion to chaos observed in the TCRdist matrix. Welch's t-statistics and random forest were used to reduce the features to approximately 13 V-J combinations, which were then used as input to a naive Bayes classifier. Thyroid-blood repertoire similarity was quantified with the Morisita-Horn index. The public reads were run again by TCRdb, first through fastp at Q25 and then through MiXCR, and only productive beta chains were kept. Rows merge per CDR3 protein into single entries with the most common DNA and genes. These V and J calls originate from TCRdb's pipeline instead of the authors' own analysis. Here the sample has hundreds of thousands of distinct CDR3 sequences; about 20% occur a single time. The ten top clones hold approximately 6.9% of the sample.

Overall study outcomes, separate from this receptor: In validation, the model predicted ophthalmopathy progression with 55% to 71% sensitivity and approximately 78% specificity; about a dozen predicted patients were CT-confirmed with GO in a median of around 6 months. Most of the expanded thyroid clonotypes with a frequency above 0.001 were also detected in blood, and it was suggested that the thyroid immune response may be reflected by blood repertoires. Sample size was not predetermined statistically, and investigators were not blinded to group allocation. The 13-signature model separated ophthalmopathy from stable hyperthyroidism with roughly 88% sensitivity and 81% to 82% specificity in cross-validation, and 80%/75% in the test set.

The receptor's source is a woman between 18 and 29 years old with stable Graves' hyperthyroidism. Some clones in this sample may be carry-over from other donors' samples. Donor details come from another sample of the same person, matched by shared clones. Source material: peripheral blood. The chain uses TRBV20-1 and TRBJ2-7; TRBD2 could be the D gene, as 5 bases match. The CDR3 corresponds to CSAPTFGNEQYF. DNA sequence: TGCAGTGCTCCCACCTTCGGGAACGAGCAGTACTTC.